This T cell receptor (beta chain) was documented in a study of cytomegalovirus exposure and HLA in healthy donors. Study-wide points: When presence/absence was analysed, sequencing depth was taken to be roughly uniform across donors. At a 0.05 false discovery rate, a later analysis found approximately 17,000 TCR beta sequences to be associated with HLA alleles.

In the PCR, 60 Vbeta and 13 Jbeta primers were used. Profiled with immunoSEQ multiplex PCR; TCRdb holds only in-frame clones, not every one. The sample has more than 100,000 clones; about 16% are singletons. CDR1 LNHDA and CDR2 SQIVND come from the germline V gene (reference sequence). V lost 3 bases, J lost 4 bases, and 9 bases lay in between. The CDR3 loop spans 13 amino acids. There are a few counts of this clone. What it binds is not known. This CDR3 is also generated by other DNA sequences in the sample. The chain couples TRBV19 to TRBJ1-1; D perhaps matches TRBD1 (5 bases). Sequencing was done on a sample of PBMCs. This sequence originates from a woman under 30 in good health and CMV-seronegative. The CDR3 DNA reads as TGTGCCAGTAGTATCCAGGGATCCACTGAAGCTTTCTTT. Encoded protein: CASSIQGSTEAFF.